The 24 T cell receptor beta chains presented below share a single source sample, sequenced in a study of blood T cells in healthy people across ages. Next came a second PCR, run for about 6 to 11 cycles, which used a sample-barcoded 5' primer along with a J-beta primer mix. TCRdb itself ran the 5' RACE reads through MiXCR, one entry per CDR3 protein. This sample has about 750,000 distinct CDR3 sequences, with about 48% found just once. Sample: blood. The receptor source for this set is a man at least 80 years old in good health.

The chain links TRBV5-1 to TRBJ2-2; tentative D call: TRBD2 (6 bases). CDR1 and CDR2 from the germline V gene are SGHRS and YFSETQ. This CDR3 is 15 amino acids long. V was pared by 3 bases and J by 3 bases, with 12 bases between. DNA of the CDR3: TGCGCCAGCAGCTCTGGCGGAGGGGACACCGGGGAGCTGTTTTTT. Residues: CASSSGGGDTGELFF.

The chain's CDR3 is CSVVSTGEVGELFF. The DNA of the CDR3 is TGCAGCGTTGTTTCAACAGGGGAGGTCGGGGAGCTGTTTTTT. This chain joins TRBV29-1 and TRBJ2-2; maybe TRBD1 (7 bases). CDR1 and CDR2 from the germline V gene are SQVTM and ANQGSEA. The CDR3 runs 14 residues. Trimming took 4 bases from V and 7 from J, leaving 16 bases between them.

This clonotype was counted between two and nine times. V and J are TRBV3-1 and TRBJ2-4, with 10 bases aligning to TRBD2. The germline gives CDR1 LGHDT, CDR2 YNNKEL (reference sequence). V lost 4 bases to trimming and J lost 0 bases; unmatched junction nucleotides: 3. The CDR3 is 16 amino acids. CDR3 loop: CASSLASGRAKNIQYF. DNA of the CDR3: TGTGCCAGCAGCCTGGCTAGCGGGAGAGCCAAAAACATTCAGTACTTC. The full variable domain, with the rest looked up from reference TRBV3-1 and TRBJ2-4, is DTAVSQTPKYLVTQMGNDKSIKCEQNLGHDTMYWYKQDSKKFLKIMFSYNNKELIINETVPNRFSPKSPDKAHLNLHINSLELGDSAVYFCASSLASGRAKNIQYFGAGTRLSVL.

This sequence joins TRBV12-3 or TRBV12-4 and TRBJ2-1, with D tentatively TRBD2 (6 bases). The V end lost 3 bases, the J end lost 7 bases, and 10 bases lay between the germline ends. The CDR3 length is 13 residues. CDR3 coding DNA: TGTGCCAGCAGTTTCGGACTACTAAATGAGCAGTTCTTC. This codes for CASSFGLLNEQFF.

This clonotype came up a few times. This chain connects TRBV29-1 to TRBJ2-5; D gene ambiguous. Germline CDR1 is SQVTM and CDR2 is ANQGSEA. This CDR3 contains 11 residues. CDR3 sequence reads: CSAGPGETQYF. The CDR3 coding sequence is TGCAGTGCTGGGCCCGGAGAGACCCAGTACTTC.

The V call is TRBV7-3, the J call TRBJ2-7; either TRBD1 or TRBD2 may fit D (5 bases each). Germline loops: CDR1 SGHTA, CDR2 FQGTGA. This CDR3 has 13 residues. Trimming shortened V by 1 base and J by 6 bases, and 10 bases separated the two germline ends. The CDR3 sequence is CASSLSPGTEQYF. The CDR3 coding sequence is TGTGCCAGCAGCTTAAGTCCGGGGACCGAGCAGTACTTC.

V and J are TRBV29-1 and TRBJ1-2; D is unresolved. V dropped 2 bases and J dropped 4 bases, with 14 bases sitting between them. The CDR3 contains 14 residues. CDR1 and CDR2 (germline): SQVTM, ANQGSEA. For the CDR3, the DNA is TGCAGCGTTGAACCCCCTGGGTCTTTCTATGGCTACACCTTC. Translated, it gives CSVEPPGSFYGYTF.

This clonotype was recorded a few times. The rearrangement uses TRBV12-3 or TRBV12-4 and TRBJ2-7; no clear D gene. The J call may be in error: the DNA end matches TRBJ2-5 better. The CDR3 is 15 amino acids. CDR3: CASSGYTPLGETQYF. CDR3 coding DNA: TGTGCCAGCAGTGGGTACACCCCCTTGGGAGAGACCCAGTACTTC.

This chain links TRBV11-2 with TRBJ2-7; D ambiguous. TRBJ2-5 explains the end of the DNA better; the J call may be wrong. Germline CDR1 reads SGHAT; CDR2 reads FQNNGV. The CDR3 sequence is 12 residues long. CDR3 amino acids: CASSHSWGTQYF. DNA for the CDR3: TGTGCCAGCAGCCATTCCTGGGGGACCCAGTACTTC.

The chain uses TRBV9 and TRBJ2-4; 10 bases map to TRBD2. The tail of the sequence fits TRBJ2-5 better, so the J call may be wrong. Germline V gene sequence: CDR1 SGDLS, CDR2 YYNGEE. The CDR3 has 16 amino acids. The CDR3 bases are TGTGCCAGCAGTGAATCCGGGACTAGCGCCCAAGAGACCCAGTACTTC. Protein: CASSESGTSAQETQYF.

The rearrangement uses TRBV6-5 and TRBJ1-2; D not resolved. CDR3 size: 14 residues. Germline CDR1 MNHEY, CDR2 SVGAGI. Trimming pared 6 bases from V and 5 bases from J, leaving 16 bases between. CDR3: CASSSSGSIYGYTF. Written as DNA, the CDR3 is TGTGCCAGCAGCTCGTCCGGGAGTATTTATGGCTACACCTTC.

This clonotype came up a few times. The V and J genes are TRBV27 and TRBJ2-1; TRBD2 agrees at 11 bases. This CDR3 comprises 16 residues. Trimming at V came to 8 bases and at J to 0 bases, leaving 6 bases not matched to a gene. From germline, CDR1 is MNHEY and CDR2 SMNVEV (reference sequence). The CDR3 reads CASGTSGGSSYNEQFF. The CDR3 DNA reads TGTGCCAGCGGGACTAGCGGAGGGAGCTCCTACAATGAGCAGTTCTTC.

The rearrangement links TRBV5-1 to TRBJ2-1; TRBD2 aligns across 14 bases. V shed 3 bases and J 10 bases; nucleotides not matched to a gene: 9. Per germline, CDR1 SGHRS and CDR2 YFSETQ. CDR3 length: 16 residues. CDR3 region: CASSSGTSGSVGEQFF. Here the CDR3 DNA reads TGCGCCAGCAGCTCAGGGACTAGCGGGAGTGTGGGGGAGCAGTTCTTC.

Here the CDR3 DNA reads TGTGCCAGCAGTTTATGGGGCAGGAATAAGCAGTTCTTC. Translation gives CASSLWGRNKQFF. The chain employs TRBV27 and TRBJ2-1; D is possibly TRBD1 (5 bases). The germline gives CDR1 MNHEY, CDR2 SMNVEV (reference sequence). Trimming removed 1 base at V and 11 bases at J, with 12 bases between. The CDR3 has 13 amino acids.

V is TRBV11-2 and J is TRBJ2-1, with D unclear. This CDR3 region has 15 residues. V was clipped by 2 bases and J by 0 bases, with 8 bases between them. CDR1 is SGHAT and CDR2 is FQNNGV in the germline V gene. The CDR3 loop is CASSLLVSSYNEQFF. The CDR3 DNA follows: TGTGCCAGCAGCTTACTTGTGAGCTCCTACAATGAGCAGTTCTTC.

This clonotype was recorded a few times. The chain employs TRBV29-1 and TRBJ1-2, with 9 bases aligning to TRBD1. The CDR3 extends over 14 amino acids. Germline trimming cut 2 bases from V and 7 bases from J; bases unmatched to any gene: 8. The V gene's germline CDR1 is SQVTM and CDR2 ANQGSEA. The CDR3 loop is CSVEPRDRAGGYTF. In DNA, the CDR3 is TGCAGCGTTGAACCCCGGGACAGGGCAGGTGGCTACACCTTC.

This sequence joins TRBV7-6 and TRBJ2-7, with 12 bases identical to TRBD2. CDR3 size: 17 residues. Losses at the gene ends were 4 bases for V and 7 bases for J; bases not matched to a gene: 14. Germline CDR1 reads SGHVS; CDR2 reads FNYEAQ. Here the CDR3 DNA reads TGTGCCAGCAGCTACGCCCCCCCGGGACTAGCGGGTTATGAGCAGTACTTC. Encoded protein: CASSYAPPGLAGYEQYF.

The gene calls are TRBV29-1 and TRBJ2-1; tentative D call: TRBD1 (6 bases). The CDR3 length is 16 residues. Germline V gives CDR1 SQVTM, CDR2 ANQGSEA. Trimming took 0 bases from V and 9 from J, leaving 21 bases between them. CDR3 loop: CSVEEVNRVLSGEQFF. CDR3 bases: TGCAGCGTTGAAGAAGTAAACAGGGTTCTTTCTGGTGAGCAGTTCTTC.

CDR3 in amino acids: CASSPGTVVEPPDTQYF. The CDR3 DNA reads as TGTGCCAGCAGCCCGGGGACAGTAGTTGAGCCCCCAGATACGCAGTATTTT. This chain links TRBV3-1 with TRBJ2-3; 7 nucleotides align to TRBD1. The V gene end was trimmed by 4 bases and the J gene end by 4 bases; junction bases not matched to a gene: 14. The germline CDR1 and CDR2 sequences are LGHDT and YNNKEL (reference sequence). The CDR3 runs to 17 residues.

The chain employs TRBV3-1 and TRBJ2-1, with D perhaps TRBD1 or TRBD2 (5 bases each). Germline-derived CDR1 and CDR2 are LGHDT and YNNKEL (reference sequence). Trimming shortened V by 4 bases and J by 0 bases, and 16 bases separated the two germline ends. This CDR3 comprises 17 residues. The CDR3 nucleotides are TGTGCCAGCAGCCCCCCTCCGGGGCGCCGCTCCTACAATGAGCAGTTCTTC. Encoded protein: CASSPPPGRRSYNEQFF.

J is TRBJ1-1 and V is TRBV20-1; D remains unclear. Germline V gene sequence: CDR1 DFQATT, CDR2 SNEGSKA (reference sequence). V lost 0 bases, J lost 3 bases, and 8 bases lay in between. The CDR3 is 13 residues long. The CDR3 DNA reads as TGCAGTGCTAGAGATACGGCGGACACTGAAGCTTTCTTT. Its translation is CSARDTADTEAFF.

The chain's CDR3 is CASRQGEKLFF. The DNA for the CDR3 is TGCGCCAGCAGGCAGGGTGAAAAACTGTTTTTT. The V call is TRBV10-2, the J call TRBJ1-4; D is possibly TRBD1 (5 bases). The CDR3 runs 11 residues. Germline V gene sequence: CDR1 WSHSY, CDR2 SAAADI. Trimming left V 6 bases short and J 7 bases short, with 6 bases between.

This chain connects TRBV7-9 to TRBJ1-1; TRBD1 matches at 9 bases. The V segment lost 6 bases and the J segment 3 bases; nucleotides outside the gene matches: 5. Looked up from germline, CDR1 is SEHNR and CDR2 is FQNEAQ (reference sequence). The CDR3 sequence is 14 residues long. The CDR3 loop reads CASRHRDRDTEAFF. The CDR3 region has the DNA TGTGCCAGCAGACACCGGGACAGGGACACTGAAGCTTTCTTT.

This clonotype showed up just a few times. The CDR3 is CASSLVPTDTQYF. The CDR3 bases are TGTGCCAGCAGCTTGGTTCCCACAGATACGCAGTATTTT. The chain employs TRBV5-5 and TRBJ2-3; D not certain. The CDR3 contains 13 residues. Germline V CDR1 and CDR2: SGHKS, YYEKEE (reference sequence). V dropped 0 bases and J dropped 2 bases, with 4 bases sitting between them. Full variable domain (rest looked up from reference TRBV5-5 and TRBJ2-3): DAGVTQSPTHLIKTRGQQVTLRCSPISGHKSVSWYQQVLGQGPQFIFQYYEKEERGRGNFPDRFSARQFPNYSSELNVNALLLGDSALYLCASSLVPTDTQYFGPGTRLTVL.